This is a list of T cell receptor beta chains from one sample in a study of T-cell reconstitution after alpha-beta-depleted transplantation in children. TCRdb redid the calling of the PCR reads with MiXCR, one entry per CDR3 protein. The sample comprises 80,000 to 100,000 distinct CDR3 sequences, about a quarter of which are singletons, and roughly a fifth rests with the top ten. The sequenced sample was PBMCs, obtained before TCRalphabeta/CD19-depleted stem cell transplant. The receptor set was obtained from a boy aged 2 to 10 with acute lymphoblastic leukemia, due to receive a stem cell transplant. Each CDR3 is given with its conserved first and last residue. D genes are given only for firm matches. The size entry is marked missing in some rows and otherwise reads once, few, many or a size class.

D gene: -
J gene: TRBJ1-1
clone size: few
V gene: TRBV20-1
CDR3 DNA: TGCAGTGCCAGGTCTCTGGGGGTGGGCACTGAAGCTTTCTTT
CDR3 protein: CSARSLGVGTEAFF

D gene: TRBD1
J gene: TRBJ2-5
clone size: few
V gene: TRBV11-3
CDR3 DNA: TGTGCCAGCAGCCCTGGGACAGTCGGGGAGACCCAGTACTTC
CDR3 protein: CASSPGTVGETQYF

D gene: -
J gene: TRBJ2-1
clone size: -
V gene: TRBV11-2
CDR3 DNA: TGTGCCAGCAGCTTAGAATTTCCCGAGTACAATGAGCAGTTCTTC
CDR3 protein: CASSLEFPEYNEQFF

D gene: -
J gene: TRBJ2-2
clone size: -
V gene: TRBV5-1
CDR3 DNA: TGCGCCAGCAGCCTCCTGGACTTATACACCGGGGAGCTGTTTTTT
CDR3 protein: CASSLLDLYTGELFF

D gene: -
J gene: TRBJ2-7
clone size: -
V gene: TRBV29-1
CDR3 DNA: TGCAGCGTCCACCTTGGGGGGTCCTCGTCATCCTACGAGCAGTACTTC
CDR3 protein: CSVHLGGSSSSYEQYF

D gene: TRBD2
J gene: TRBJ2-7
clone size: -
V gene: TRBV5-1
CDR3 DNA: TGCGCCAGCAGCTTGTCGATAAGCGGGAGGTTCTCCTACGAGCAGTACTTC
CDR3 protein: CASSLSISGRFSYEQYF

D gene: -
J gene: TRBJ2-3
clone size: -
V gene: TRBV5-1
CDR3 DNA: TGCGCCAGCAGCTCCGTGTCCACAGATACGCAGTATTTT
CDR3 protein: CASSSVSTDTQYF

D gene: TRBD1
J gene: TRBJ2-5
clone size: -
V gene: TRBV20-1
CDR3 DNA: TGCAGTGCTAGGACAGGGGAAGGTCAAGAGACCCAGTACTTC
CDR3 protein: CSARTGEGQETQYF

D gene: TRBD2
J gene: TRBJ2-1
clone size: -
V gene: TRBV15
CDR3 DNA: TGTGCCACCAGCAGACCGACTAGCGGAGGGGTCGGGGAGCAGTTCTTC
CDR3 protein: CATSRPTSGGVGEQFF

D gene: TRBD1
J gene: TRBJ2-7
clone size: few
V gene: TRBV5-1
CDR3 DNA: TGCGCCAGCCGCAACCGGGACAGGGACTCCTACGAGCAGTACTTC
CDR3 protein: CASRNRDRDSYEQYF

D gene: TRBD1
J gene: TRBJ2-7
clone size: few
V gene: TRBV5-1
CDR3 DNA: TGCGCCAGCAGCTCCAAAGCCGGGACAGGGGGCGCCGAGCAGTACTTC
CDR3 protein: CASSSKAGTGGAEQYF

D gene: TRBD2
J gene: TRBJ2-2
clone size: -
V gene: TRBV10-3
CDR3 DNA: TGTGCCATCCACTCGAGCGGGGACACCGGGGAGCTGTTTTTT
CDR3 protein: CAIHSSGDTGELFF

D gene: -
J gene: TRBJ2-7
clone size: few
V gene: TRBV20-1
CDR3 DNA: TGCAGTGCTAGAGATCAAGCGGAGCGAAACGAGCAGTACTTC
CDR3 protein: CSARDQAERNEQYF

D gene: TRBD1
J gene: TRBJ2-7
clone size: -
V gene: TRBV18
CDR3 DNA: TGTGCCAGCTCACCACCCGTACAGGGGGCCTACGAGCAGTACTTC
CDR3 protein: CASSPPVQGAYEQYF

D gene: -
J gene: TRBJ2-3
clone size: many
V gene: TRBV5-1
CDR3 DNA: TGCGCCAGCAGCTTAACAGGTGACTATACGCAGTATTTT
CDR3 protein: CASSLTGDYTQYF

D gene: -
J gene: TRBJ2-5
clone size: -
V gene: TRBV7-6
CDR3 DNA: TGTGCCAGCAGCCCACGGAGGAAGAAACAAGAGACCCAGTACTTC
CDR3 protein: CASSPRRKKQETQYF

D gene: TRBD1
J gene: TRBJ1-2
clone size: few
V gene: TRBV6-1
CDR3 DNA: TGTGCCAGCAGTGAATCGGTCGGGACAGCCTCTACCTATTATGGCTACACCTTC
CDR3 protein: CASSESVGTASTYYGYTF

D gene: TRBD1
J gene: TRBJ1-1
clone size: -
V gene: TRBV5-1
CDR3 DNA: TGCGCCAGCAGCTTGGTACCAGGGGGCACTGAAGCTTTCTTT
CDR3 protein: CASSLVPGGTEAFF

D gene: -
J gene: TRBJ2-5
clone size: many
V gene: TRBV12-3/TRBV12-4
CDR3 DNA: TGTGCCAGCAGCCGGGTTGGGACCTGGGAGACCCAGTACTTC
CDR3 protein: CASSRVGTWETQYF

D gene: -
J gene: TRBJ1-2
clone size: few
V gene: TRBV5-1
CDR3 DNA: TGCGCCAGCAGGGAGGGGAACTATGGCTACACCTTC
CDR3 protein: CASREGNYGYTF

D gene: TRBD1
J gene: TRBJ2-7
clone size: many
V gene: TRBV5-1
CDR3 DNA: TGCGCCAGCACCGAAACAGGGGGGTCCTACGAGCAGTACTTC
CDR3 protein: CASTETGGSYEQYF

D gene: TRBD1
J gene: TRBJ1-6
clone size: -
V gene: TRBV28
CDR3 DNA: TGTGCCAGCAGTTTGATGGGACAGCTCTCACCCCTCCACTTT
CDR3 protein: CASSLMGQLSPLHF

D gene: TRBD1
J gene: TRBJ2-1
clone size: -
V gene: TRBV10-3
CDR3 DNA: TGTGCCATCAGTTTAAAAGATTTTGGGACAGGGGGCTACAATGAGCAGTTCTTC
CDR3 protein: CAISLKDFGTGGYNEQFF

D gene: TRBD2
J gene: TRBJ2-7
clone size: -
V gene: TRBV2
CDR3 DNA: TGTGCCAGCAGTGCTACCGGGACTAGCGTTGAGCAGTACTTC
CDR3 protein: CASSATGTSVEQYF

D gene: TRBD1
J gene: TRBJ2-1
clone size: many
V gene: TRBV15
CDR3 DNA: TGTGCCACCAGCATCTACGGGACAGGCCTAAATGAGCAGTTCTTC
CDR3 protein: CATSIYGTGLNEQFF

D gene: -
J gene: TRBJ1-1
clone size: once
V gene: TRBV28
CDR3 DNA: TGTGCCAGCAGTTTGGACCGGATATTGACTGAAGCTTTCTTT
CDR3 protein: CASSLDRILTEAFF

D gene: TRBD1
J gene: TRBJ2-2
clone size: -
V gene: TRBV28
CDR3 DNA: TGTGCCACCGTGACCGGGACAGGGGTCGACACCGGGGAGCAGTTTTTT
CDR3 protein: CATVTGTGVDTGEQFF

D gene: TRBD1
J gene: TRBJ2-3
clone size: -
V gene: TRBV29-1
CDR3 DNA: TGCAGCGTTGGAAGGGGGCCAGATACGCAGTATTTT
CDR3 protein: CSVGRGPDTQYF

D gene: -
J gene: TRBJ1-4
clone size: -
V gene: TRBV27
CDR3 DNA: TGTGCCAGCACTCCTGCCCCCCGACAGTGGGAAGAAAAACTGTTTTTT
CDR3 protein: CASTPAPRQWEEKLFF

D gene: -
J gene: TRBJ1-1
clone size: few
V gene: TRBV3-1
CDR3 DNA: TGTGCCAGCAGCCCCTGGGGGGGCGAGGTGAACACTGAAGCTTTCTTT
CDR3 protein: CASSPWGGEVNTEAFF

D gene: TRBD1
J gene: TRBJ1-1
clone size: -
V gene: TRBV18
CDR3 DNA: TGTGCCAGCTCCCGGGACAGCCTTGAAGCTTTCTTT
CDR3 protein: CASSRDSLEAFF

D gene: -
J gene: TRBJ1-1
clone size: few
V gene: TRBV12-3/TRBV12-4
CDR3 DNA: TGTGCCAGCCTGATTTCTGGACGGACGAACACTGAAGCTTTCTTT
CDR3 protein: CASLISGRTNTEAFF

D gene: TRBD2
J gene: TRBJ2-1
clone size: -
V gene: TRBV11-2
CDR3 DNA: TGTGCCAGCAGCGACGAGACTAGCGGTTCCTACAATGAGCAGTTCTTC
CDR3 protein: CASSDETSGSYNEQFF

D gene: -
J gene: TRBJ2-1
clone size: few
V gene: TRBV25-1
CDR3 DNA: TGTGCCAGCAGTGTTGGAGGCCGGGAGGAGCAGTTCTTC
CDR3 protein: CASSVGGREEQFF

D gene: -
J gene: TRBJ2-3
clone size: -
V gene: TRBV6-4
CDR3 DNA: TGTGCCAGCAGTGAGACCCCGGGGAGCACAGATACGCAGTATTTT
CDR3 protein: CASSETPGSTDTQYF

D gene: -
J gene: TRBJ2-2
clone size: many
V gene: TRBV7-2
CDR3 DNA: TGTGCCAGCAGTTTCGGGCAGAACACCGGGGAGCTGTTTTTT
CDR3 protein: CASSFGQNTGELFF

D gene: TRBD1
J gene: TRBJ1-5
clone size: -
V gene: TRBV12-3/TRBV12-4
CDR3 DNA: TGTGCCAGCAGTTGGGGACAGGTGGGGAATCAGCCCCAGCATTTT
CDR3 protein: CASSWGQVGNQPQHF